Sequencing of this T cell receptor (beta chain) was carried out in a study of cytomegalovirus exposure and HLA in healthy donors. In the PCR, 60 Vbeta and 13 Jbeta primers were used. Source study methods: Counted up in a later analysis, unique TCR beta chains came to some 82 million, with 9.5 million to 13 million shared. Libraries were prepared by immunoSEQ multiplex PCR; TCRdb keeps only in-frame clonotypes and omits some of them. V, J and clone size reflect that table, while D and trimming were determined from the DNA. The sample gives over 100,000 clones, 70% to 80% of which show up once; around 1.8% is in the top ten. Whole-study findings and limits: V- and J-gene trimming in TCR beta was tied to a missense DCLRE1C variant by an analysis performed later.

This CDR3 is built from 14 residues. Per germline, CDR1 SGHNT and CDR2 YENEEA. The V segment lost 5 bases and the J segment 4 bases; nucleotides outside the gene matches: 3. A note on this clone: The antigen remains unidentified.

This chain connects TRBV11-3 to TRBJ2-3; TRBD2 aligns across 10 bases. The sequence was collected from a female donor in good health and CMV-seropositive. Sequenced input: PBMCs. The CDR3 loop reads CASSSGGASDTQYF. The CDR3, as DNA: TGTGCCAGCAGCAGCGGGGGGGCATCAGATACGCAGTATTTT.